Below, 21 T cell receptor beta chains from the same sample are listed, as sequenced in a study of T-cell reconstitution after alpha-beta-depleted transplantation in children. The TCRbeta library was prepared with unique molecular identifiers. One entry per CDR3 protein, called by TCRdb with MiXCR from the PCR reads. This table holds a few hundred thousand distinct CDR3 sequences, roughly 30% found once. Sequenced material: PBMCs, taken before TCRalphabeta/CD19-depleted stem cell transplant. Receptor source: a boy younger than two with Wiskott-Aldrich syndrome, due to receive a stem cell transplant.

The chain has TRBV7-9 and TRBJ2-5; 7 bases fit TRBD2. This CDR3 contains 14 residues. Germline V gene data show CDR1 as SEHNR and CDR2 as FQNEAQ (reference sequence). Germline trimming cut 2 bases from V and 4 bases from J; bases unmatched to any gene: 4. CDR3 sequence: CASSLFQRGETQYF. Here the CDR3 DNA reads TGTGCCAGCAGCTTATTCCAGCGGGGAGAGACCCAGTACTTC.

This clonotype was counted only a few times. The V call is TRBV4-2, the J call TRBJ2-2; D perhaps matches TRBD2 (5 bases). In germline, CDR1 is LGHNA, CDR2 YNFKEQ. Trimming stripped 0 bases from V and 6 bases from J, with 8 bases between. This CDR3 has 14 amino acids. In DNA, the CDR3 is TGTGCCAGCAGCCAAGATTCACTAGCCGGGGAGCTGTTTTTT. Translation gives CASSQDSLAGELFF.

Only a few counts were recorded for this clonotype. Sequence at one end of the junction differs from germline and may be a read error. The genes are TRBV12-3 or TRBV12-4 and TRBJ1-3, with 7 bases fitting TRBD1. The CDR3 sequence is 16 residues long. The CDR3 sequence is CASSSQGGPTGSTIYF. CDR3 DNA: TGTGCCAGCAGTTCCCAGGGGGGCCCTACCGGAAGCACCATATATTTT.

The V gene is TRBV5-1, the J gene TRBJ2-5, with D perhaps TRBD1 (6 bases). Germline V gene lookup returns CDR1 SGHRS and CDR2 YFSETQ. V lost 1 base and J 5 bases, leaving 12 bases between the germline ends. This CDR3 comprises 14 residues. Here the CDR3 DNA reads TGCGCCAGCAGCTTGACAGGGATACTGGAGACCCAGTACTTC. It codes for CASSLTGILETQYF. The whole variable domain, remainder taken from reference TRBV5-1 and TRBJ2-5, is KAGVTQTPRYLIKTRGQQVTLSCSPISGHRSVSWYQQTPGQGLQFLFEYFSETQRNKGNFPGRFSGRQFSNSRSEMNVSTLELGDSALYLCASSLTGILETQYFGPGTRLLVL.

The chain couples TRBV6-1 to TRBJ2-2, with D maybe TRBD2 (5 bases). The germline V and J ends were trimmed by 7 bases and 2 bases, with 11 bases remaining between them. Germline V gene sequence: CDR1 MNHNS, CDR2 SASEGT. The CDR3 length is 14 residues. For the CDR3, the DNA is TGTGCCAGCACCCGCGGGCGCAACACCGGGGAGCTGTTTTTT. Its protein is CASTRGRNTGELFF.

The rearrangement joins TRBV9 to TRBJ2-1; D is unclear. The germline V gene encodes CDR1 SGDLS and CDR2 YYNGEE. The CDR3 runs 12 residues. V dropped 3 bases and J dropped 3 bases, with 4 bases sitting between them. Here the CDR3 reads CASSAFYNEQFF. CDR3 DNA: TGTGCCAGCAGCGCATTCTACAATGAGCAGTTCTTC.

V gene TRBV7-9 combines with J gene TRBJ1-3; D ambiguous. The germline CDR1 and CDR2 sequences are SEHNR and FQNEAQ (reference sequence). V lost 3 bases and J 2 bases, leaving 5 bases between the germline ends. The CDR3 covers 13 residues. In nucleotides, the CDR3 is TGTGCCAGCAGCTTTCGGACTGGAAACACCATATATTTT. This sequence encodes CASSFRTGNTIYF.

The chain links TRBV4-1 to TRBJ2-5, with 12 positions matching TRBD1. This CDR3 is built from 17 residues. With 5 bases clipped from V and 1 base from J, the junction kept 8 bases outside the gene matches. Germline lookup yields CDR1 MGHRA and CDR2 YSYEKL. This chain's CDR3 is CASSSYRDRGPQETQYF. The CDR3 bases are TGCGCCAGCAGCTCCTACCGGGACAGGGGGCCCCAAGAGACCCAGTACTTC.

The genes are TRBV15 and TRBJ2-3; maybe TRBD1 (6 bases). The CDR3 runs to 14 residues. Germline V CDR1 and CDR2: LNHNV, YYDKDF (reference sequence). V was cut by 5 bases and J by 2 bases, with 11 bases left in between. The CDR3 reads CATSGTPNTDTQYF. CDR3 bases: TGTGCCACCAGCGGGACACCTAACACAGATACGCAGTATTTT.

This clonotype was picked up a small number of times. CDR3 in DNA: TGTGCCAGCAGTTTCGGGGGAGTTGGGCCCACCGGGGAGCTGTTTTTT. It codes for CASSFGGVGPTGELFF. The chain has TRBV12-3 or TRBV12-4 and TRBJ2-2; D might be TRBD2 (6 bases). This CDR3 is built from 16 residues. V lost 3 bases, J lost 4 bases, and 15 bases lay in between.

The CDR3 nucleotides are TGTGCCAGCACCGCGGTGGAACTAAGTCAGCCCCAGCATTTT. This codes for CASTAVELSQPQHF. The chain combines TRBV28 with TRBJ1-5; D remains ambiguous. The germline CDR1 and CDR2 sequences are MDHEN and SYDVKM. This CDR3 is built from 14 residues. Between the trimmed V and J ends, which lost 7 bases and 6 bases, there was a span of 16 bases. Filled out from reference TRBV28 and TRBJ1-5, the complete variable domain reads DVKVTQSSRYLVKRTGEKVFLECVQDMDHENMFWYRQDPGLGLRLIYFSYDVKMKEKGDIPEGYSVSREKKERFSLILESASTNQTSMYLCASTAVELSQPQHFGDGTRLSIL.

V is TRBV19 and J is TRBJ2-5, with 8 bases identical to TRBD1. The CDR3 is made up of 15 amino acids. Germline V lookup: CDR1 LNHDA, CDR2 SQIVND (reference sequence). The J segment lost 2 bases and the V segment lost 4 bases, leaving 6 bases of the junction unmatched. The CDR3 sequence is CASSSLDRVQETQYF. The CDR3 nucleotides are TGTGCCAGTAGTAGTCTGGACAGGGTACAAGAGACCCAGTACTTC.

V gene TRBV5-1 combines with J gene TRBJ2-3, with 12 bases identical to TRBD2. Germline trimming cut 4 bases from V and 6 bases from J; bases unmatched to any gene: 9. CDR3 length: 16 residues. Looked up from germline, CDR1 is SGHRS and CDR2 is YFSETQ. The CDR3 here is CASSTTSGGIVDTQYF. In DNA, the CDR3 is TGCGCCAGCAGCACGACTAGCGGGGGAATTGTTGATACGCAGTATTTT.

The chain recombines TRBV12-3 or TRBV12-4 with TRBJ2-1, with a possible D match to TRBD2 (7 bases). The CDR3 sequence is 15 residues long. V lost 7 bases and J lost 0, with 13 bases in between. The CDR3 loop is CASKGGGSSYNEQFF. The DNA of the CDR3 is TGTGCCAGCAAGGGGGGAGGGAGCTCCTACAATGAGCAGTTCTTC.

This chain joins TRBV5-1 and TRBJ2-1; 9 bases line up with TRBD1. The CDR3 totals 15 residues. V gave up 5 bases and J gave up 7 bases; unmatched junction bases: 10. Looked up from germline, CDR1 is SGHRS and CDR2 is YFSETQ. CDR3 in amino acids: CASRVGQGIGNEQFF. In nucleotides, the CDR3 is TGCGCCAGCAGGGTAGGACAGGGGATCGGGAATGAGCAGTTCTTC.

The rearrangement links TRBV5-1 to TRBJ2-1, with 8 bases matching TRBD2. The CDR3 totals 14 residues. Germline V gene sequence: CDR1 SGHRS, CDR2 YFSETQ. Unmatched junction bases numbered 8, after V lost 4 bases and J lost 8 bases. CDR3 in DNA: TGCGCCAGCAGCCAAGCGGGAGCTCTGGATGAGCAGTTCTTC. Its protein product is CASSQAGALDEQFF. The full variable domain, with the rest looked up from reference TRBV5-1 and TRBJ2-1, is KAGVTQTPRYLIKTRGQQVTLSCSPISGHRSVSWYQQTPGQGLQFLFEYFSETQRNKGNFPGRFSGRQFSNSRSEMNVSTLELGDSALYLCASSQAGALDEQFFGPGTRLTVL.

The chain joins TRBV2 to TRBJ1-5; D is uncertain. Germline assignment: CDR1 SNHLY and CDR2 FYNNEI. The CDR3 contains 16 residues. V was pared by 6 bases and J by 2 bases, with 17 bases between. CDR3 sequence reads: CASRKGSKAGNQPQHF. CDR3 DNA: TGTGCCAGCAGGAAGGGAAGTAAGGCAGGCAATCAGCCCCAGCATTTT.

The rearrangement links TRBV5-6 to TRBJ2-7; D not certain. Trimming removed 3 bases at V and 5 bases at J, with 15 bases between. The germline CDR1 and CDR2 sequences are SGHDT and YYEEEE. This CDR3 is 14 amino acids long. CDR3 protein: CASSSWRNKNEQYF. DNA for the CDR3: TGTGCCAGCAGCTCCTGGAGAAACAAGAACGAGCAGTACTTC. The entire variable domain, with the rest obtained from reference TRBV5-6 and TRBJ2-7, is as follows: DAGVTQSPTHLIKTRGQQVTLRCSPKSGHDTVSWYQQALGQGPQFIFQYYEEEERQRGNFPDRFSGHQFPNYSSELNVNALLLGDSALYLCASSSWRNKNEQYFGPGTRLTVT.

The genes are TRBV5-1 and TRBJ2-3; 11 positions agree with TRBD2. Germline V gene data show CDR1 as SGHRS and CDR2 as YFSETQ. Unmatched junction bases numbered 9, after V lost 7 bases and J lost 5 bases. CDR3 length equals 15 residues. In DNA, the CDR3 is TGCGCCAGCTCCCCTCTAGCGGGAGGTAAAGATACGCAGTATTTT. It is translated as CASSPLAGGKDTQYF.

The chain links TRBV3-1 to TRBJ1-5; no clear D. Per germline, CDR1 LGHDT and CDR2 YNNKEL (reference sequence). The V end was cut by 3 bases, the J end by 0 bases, with 6 bases between. This CDR3 is 14 amino acids long. Here the CDR3 reads CASSQIPSNQPQHF. The CDR3 DNA is TGTGCCAGCAGCCAGATTCCTAGCAATCAGCCCCAGCATTTT.

The chain combines TRBV10-3 with TRBJ2-1, with TRBD2 matching 8 bases. The CDR3 is made up of 19 amino acids. CDR1 and CDR2 from the germline V gene are ENHRY and SYGVKD. The junction had 13 bases not matched to a gene; V was cut back by 3 bases and J by 0 bases. The CDR3 here is CAISDSGGPDVDSYNEQFF. CDR3 sequence (DNA): TGTGCCATCAGTGATTCGGGAGGGCCGGATGTTGACTCCTACAATGAGCAGTTCTTC.